This TCR beta chain was captured by sequencing in a study of radiation and T cells in renal cell carcinoma. V gave up 1 base and J gave up 5 bases, with 8 bases separating them. The CDR3 loop spans 13 amino acids. CDR1 is SGHTA and CDR2 is FQGNSA in the germline V gene. Treatment defined: treatment-naive control, cytoreductive nephrectomy. Profiled with immunoSEQ multiplex PCR; TCRdb holds only in-frame clones, not every one. The sample comprises approximately 12,000 clones, approximately 68% of which are singletons, and 15% to 20% rests with the top ten. The V and J genes are TRBV7-2 and TRBJ2-5; D is unresolved. This receptor was taken from an elderly woman with renal cell carcinoma. The sample consisted of tumor tissue, taken from a patient whose treatment was nephrectomy without radiotherapy. CDR3 in DNA: TGTGCCAGCAGCTTAGTTGCGACGGAGACCCAGTACTTC. Amino acids: CASSLVATETQYF.